The clone carrying this TCR beta chain is medium-sized. This record comes from a study of liver allograft versus peripheral blood T cells. About the study: Liver transplant recipients had T cell receptor repertoires compared between transplanted liver and peripheral blood.

Trimming at V came to 1 base and at J to 3 bases, leaving 7 bases not matched to a gene. The CDR3 length is 17 residues. Germline CDR1 is KGHDR and CDR2 is SFDVKD. TCRdb used MiXCR to reprocess the reads, holding one entry per CDR3 protein. The profile shows about 9,000 distinct CDR3 sequences, about 15% of them singletons. The sequence derives from a human patient who had a liver transplant. A subset of T cells may come from the graft donor. The rearrangement uses TRBV24-1 and TRBJ2-1, with 8 nucleotides matching TRBD1. The CDR3, as DNA: TGTGCCACCAGTGATTTTTCACCCGGGACAGGCTACAATGAGCAGTTCTTC. Protein: CATSDFSPGTGYNEQFF.